This is a list of T cell receptor beta chains from one sample in a study of T-cell reconstitution after alpha-beta-depleted transplantation in children. TCRdb itself ran the PCR reads through MiXCR, one entry per CDR3 protein. Of some 550,000 distinct CDR3 sequences listed, approximately 22% are singletons. The starting material was PBMCs, mostly from graft donor cells, obtained 360 days after TCRalphabeta/CD19-depleted stem cell transplant. These receptors all come from a boy under three years old who had a stem cell transplant for acute myeloid leukemia, so the T cells may come from the graft donor. Both conserved end residues are part of each CDR3. Each record gives: V gene, CDR3 length, D gene, J gene, clone size, CDR3 DNA, CDR3 protein. D genes are given only for firm matches. The size field is filled for only some rows; it gives once, few, many or a size class.

>TRBV6-2/TRBV6-3|15|TRBD1|TRBJ1-5|few
TGTGCCAGCCGGGACAGCTGGCTAAGCAATCAGCCCCAGCATTTT
CASRDSWLSNQPQHF
>TRBV18|15|-|TRBJ2-1|many
TGTGCCAGCTCACCCCAGGGGAGCTCCTACAATGAGCAGTTCTTC
CASSPQGSSYNEQFF
>TRBV4-1|15|TRBD1|TRBJ1-4|many
TGCGCCAGCAGGCTAGTGGACAGGACTAATGAAAAACTGTTTTTT
CASRLVDRTNEKLFF
>TRBV7-9|15|TRBD1|TRBJ2-5|many
TGTGCCAGCAGTTTGTTTACAGGGGGCCGAGAGACCCAGTACTTC
CASSLFTGGRETQYF
>TRBV20-1|16|-|TRBJ2-1|many
TGCAGTGCTAGAGATCGTACGGCACACTCCTACAATGAGCAGTTCTTC
CSARDRTAHSYNEQFF
>TRBV4-2|13|-|TRBJ1-5|once
TGTGCCAGCAGCCCCAGAATAAATCAGCCCCAGCATTTT
CASSPRINQPQHF
>TRBV27|15|-|TRBJ1-2|-
TGTGCCAGCAGTTTGAGGCTACAGGGAGCTAATGGCTACACCTTC
CASSLRLQGANGYTF
>TRBV2|19|TRBD1|TRBJ2-1|few
TGTGCCAGCAATAAAAGAGATATACAACGAGACAGGGTCTACAATGAGCAGTTCTTC
CASNKRDIQRDRVYNEQFF
>TRBV6-5|16|TRBD2|TRBJ2-5|-
TGTGCCAGCAGTTACGGGACTAGCGGGGGGATCGAGACCCAGTACTTC
CASSYGTSGGIETQYF
>TRBV12-3/TRBV12-4|13|-|TRBJ2-1|many
TGTGCCAGCAGTCAGGGATTTTACAATGAGCAGTTCTTC
CASSQGFYNEQFF
>TRBV4-1|15|TRBD2|TRBJ2-1|many
TGCGCCAGCAGACGTAGAGGGGAGGGCTACAATGAGCAGTTCTTC
CASRRRGEGYNEQFF
>TRBV6-2/TRBV6-3|14|-|TRBJ2-7|-
TGTGCCAGCAGTTACGAGGGAAACTCCTACGAGCAGTACTTC
CASSYEGNSYEQYF
>TRBV12-3/TRBV12-4|18|TRBD1|TRBJ2-3|few
TGTGCCAGCAGTCTACTAGCAGGGGGCTTGGGGGCCACAGATACGCAGTATTTT
CASSLLAGGLGATDTQYF
>TRBV27|12|-|TRBJ2-7|many
TGTGCCAGCAGTGAAAAGGGTCGCGAGCAGTACTTC
CASSEKGREQYF
>TRBV11-3|16|-|TRBJ2-1|-
TGTGCCAGCAGCTCGTTAGCCCAGAGCTCCTACAATGAGCAGTTCTTC
CASSSLAQSSYNEQFF
>TRBV18|13|-|TRBJ2-5|-
TGTGCCAGCTCACGGTCACAGCAAGAGACCCAGTACTTC
CASSRSQQETQYF